Listed here are 12 T cell receptor beta chains from one sample, sequenced in a study. The sorted Tregs were CD4+CD25+CD127-/low cells. TCRdb re-called the 5' RACE reads through MiXCR, storing one row per CDR3 protein. Altogether about 57,000 distinct CDR3 sequences are present, approximately 27% being singletons, with the ten largest covering approximately 2%. Sequencing used tumor-infiltrating Tregs sorted from the breast tumor. These receptors came from a female donor with breast cancer.

CDR3 residues: CASSRLKLGNTIYF. CDR3 nucleotides: TGTGCCAGCAGCCGCCTTAAGTTGGGAAACACCATATATTTT. V and J are TRBV12-3 or TRBV12-4 and TRBJ1-3, with D unresolved. Trimming pared 6 bases from V and 4 bases from J, leaving 13 bases between. This CDR3 comprises 14 residues.

About this clonotype itself: Because it lacks the conserved phenylalanine or tryptophan at the end, this CDR3 is likely a read error. The V and J genes are TRBV6-2 or TRBV6-3 and TRBJ1-2; D is undetermined. Germline V gives CDR1 MNHEY, CDR2 SVGEGT. The germline V and J ends were trimmed by 5 bases and 3 bases, with 13 bases remaining between them. The CDR3 runs to 14 residues. The CDR3 reads CASSQEVADYGYTS. For the CDR3, the DNA is TGTGCCAGCAGTCAGGAGGTTGCTGACTATGGCTACACCTCC.

This clonotype was seen a handful of times. The chain links TRBV7-8 to TRBJ2-3, with 8 bases lining up with TRBD2. Germline CDR1 is SGHVS and CDR2 is FQNEAQ. This CDR3 has 16 residues. V trimming: 5 bases; J trimming: 4 bases; junction bases outside the gene matches: 11. The CDR3 DNA follows: TGTGCCAGCAGCCCCCTCACTAGCGGTTCTCCAGATACGCAGTATTTT. It is translated as CASSPLTSGSPDTQYF.

Points on this clonotype: One junction end disagrees with the germline gene, perhaps due to a read error. This chain links TRBV24-1 with TRBJ1-2; 7 positions agree with TRBD1. The CDR3 consists of 15 residues. Germline V gene sequence: CDR1 KGHDR, CDR2 SFDVKD. The CDR3 protein is CATGDPNQGEYGYTF. CDR3 nucleotides: TGTGCCACCGGTGACCCGAACCAGGGGGAATATGGCTACACCTTC.

V is TRBV5-1 and J is TRBJ2-1, with TRBD2 identical over 7 bases. Germline-derived CDR1 and CDR2 are SGHRS and YFSETQ. Trimming at V came to 4 bases and at J to 5 bases, leaving 6 bases not matched to a gene. This CDR3 contains 14 residues. Written as DNA, the CDR3 is TGCGCCAGCAGCGTAAGCGGGGCAAACAATGAGCAGTTCTTC. Its translation is CASSVSGANNEQFF.

V is TRBV25-1 and J is TRBJ1-2, with D maybe TRBD1 (5 bases). Between the trimmed V and J ends, which lost 10 bases and 4 bases, there was a span of 19 bases. Germline CDR1 reads MGHDK; CDR2 reads SYGVNS. The CDR3 length is 14 residues. CDR3 sequence reads: CANRRGRIGYGYTF. CDR3 sequence (DNA): TGTGCCAACCGCCGGGGGAGGATCGGCTATGGCTACACCTTC.

In its sample, this clonotype was seen a few times. The chain links TRBV5-1 to TRBJ2-7, with a possible D match to TRBD2 (6 bases). From germline, CDR1 is SGHRS and CDR2 YFSETQ. This CDR3 is 14 amino acids long. V was pared by 1 base and J by 5 bases, with 13 bases between. The CDR3 sequence: CASSLIGSQDEQYF. DNA for the CDR3: TGCGCCAGCAGCTTGATCGGGAGTCAGGACGAGCAGTACTTC.

The count of this clonotype is one. The rearrangement joins TRBV5-1 to TRBJ2-1, with D possibly TRBD2 on 6 matching bases. This CDR3 contains 15 residues. V lost 0 bases, J lost 7 bases, and 14 bases lay in between. Looked up from germline, CDR1 is SGHRS and CDR2 is YFSETQ. DNA for the CDR3: TGCGCCAGCAGCTTGGATCCTGCTAGCGTTAATGAGCAGTTCTTC. Protein product: CASSLDPASVNEQFF.

This clonotype has a handful of counts. The rearrangement joins TRBV7-2 to TRBJ1-1; D remains ambiguous. The CDR3 has 13 amino acids. The V and J ends lost 5 bases and 0 bases respectively, with 7 bases between them. Germline V gene data show CDR1 as SGHTA and CDR2 as FQGNSA. The DNA of the CDR3 is TGTGCCAGCAGCAGTGAAATGAACACTGAAGCTTTCTTT. As protein: CASSSEMNTEAFF.

The chain recombines TRBV18 with TRBJ1-5; no reliable D call. Between the trimmed V and J ends, which lost 5 bases and 1 base, there was a span of 9 bases. Germline V gene sequence: CDR1 KGHSH, CDR2 LQKENI. This CDR3 is 14 amino acids long. The CDR3 DNA is TGTGCCAGCTCAACAGAAAAAAGCAATCAGCCCCAGCATTTT. Translated: CASSTEKSNQPQHF.

This clonotype was seen many times. The chain links TRBV20-1 to TRBJ2-1; 14 positions agree with TRBD2. This CDR3 is built from 15 residues. The trim removed 5 bases at V and 9 bases at J, leaving 9 bases unmatched. From germline, CDR1 is DFQATT and CDR2 SNEGSKA (reference sequence). The DNA for the CDR3 is TGCAGTGCTCCGACTAGCGGGAGGGCCTTTGGTGAGCAGTTCTTC. This translates into CSAPTSGRAFGEQFF.

The chain links TRBV12-5 to TRBJ1-1, with 8 nucleotides matching TRBD1. CDR1 and CDR2 from the germline V gene are LGHNT and FRNRAP. V trimming: 0 bases; J trimming: 4 bases; junction bases outside the gene matches: 10. The CDR3 has 17 amino acids. CDR3 in DNA: TGTGCTAGTGGTTTGGTAATGGACAGGGAGTGGGGCACTGAAGCTTTCTTT. Translating it yields CASGLVMDREWGTEAFF.